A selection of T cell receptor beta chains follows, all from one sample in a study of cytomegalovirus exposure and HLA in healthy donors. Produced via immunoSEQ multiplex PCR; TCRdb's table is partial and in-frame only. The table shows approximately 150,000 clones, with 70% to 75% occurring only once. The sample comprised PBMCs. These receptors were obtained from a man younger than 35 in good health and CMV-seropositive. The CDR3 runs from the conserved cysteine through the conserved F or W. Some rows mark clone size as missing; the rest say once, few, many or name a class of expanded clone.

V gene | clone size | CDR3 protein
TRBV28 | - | CASSLAGGPETGELFF
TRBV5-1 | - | CASSGTANTEAFF
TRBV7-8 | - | CASSLGQGALGYTF
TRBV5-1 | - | CASSLMRGLNNEQFF
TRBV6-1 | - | CASSEAGRGGRNEQFF
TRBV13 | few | CASSLYGVNYGYTF
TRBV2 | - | CASSYPGLAATDTQYF
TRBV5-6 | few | CASSLLDRRPEAFF
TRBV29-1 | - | CSAPVGNYGYTF
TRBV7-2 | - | CASSSLGGANTGELFF
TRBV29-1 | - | CSVSLGGENIQYF
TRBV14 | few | CASSQAGAGGTQYF
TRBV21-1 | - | CASNFRSYNSPLHF
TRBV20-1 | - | CSARGGSGAFF
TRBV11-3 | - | CASTFWGQSNTEAFF
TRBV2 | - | CASSVGWSNEQFF
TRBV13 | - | CASSSDGVPNYGYTF
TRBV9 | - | CASSVAGVETQYF
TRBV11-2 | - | CASSLSAVNTEAFF
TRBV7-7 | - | CASSLAGRQNTEAFF
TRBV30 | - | CAWSPGRDTEAFF
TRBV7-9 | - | CASSSGQNQGYTF
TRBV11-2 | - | CASSLAGTGELYGYTF
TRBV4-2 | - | CASSLGLGSNNEQFF
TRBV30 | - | CAWSVVARYFSPLHF
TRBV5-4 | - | CASSWTGPDQPQHF
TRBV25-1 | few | CASSATNEKLFF
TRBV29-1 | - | CSVRQGGAGNTIYF
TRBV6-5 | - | CASSSPGQPSNSPLHF
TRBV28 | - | CASSQGQGSYGYTF
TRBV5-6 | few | CASSLAPAGGRETQYF
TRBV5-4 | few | CASSLNRLYGYTF
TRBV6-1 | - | CASSEINRSTDTQYF
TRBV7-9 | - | CASRNRSLNTEAFF
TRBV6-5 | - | CASSRQGNTEAFF
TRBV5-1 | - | CASQPAETLSYNEQFF
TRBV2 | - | CASTTMLNTEAFF
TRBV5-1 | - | CASSWGTGLNTEAFF
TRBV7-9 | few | CASSLSSSGRRETQYF
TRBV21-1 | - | CASSKERSDQPQHF
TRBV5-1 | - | CASSPGTGGGETEAFF
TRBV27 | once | CASSSPGAGYTF
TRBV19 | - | CASRNKRTEAFF
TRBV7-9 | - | CTSSLVRAEAFF
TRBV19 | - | CASSTESYSYGYTF
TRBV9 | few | CASSGTGGGNYGYTF
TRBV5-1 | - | CASSLAGSSTDTQYF
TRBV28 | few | CASSSGQGLGYTF
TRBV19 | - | CASSTLDRAVVAFF
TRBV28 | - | CASRDNNQPQHF
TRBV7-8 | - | CASSLGALGLGAADTQYF
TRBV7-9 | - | CASSSPQGAAGELFF
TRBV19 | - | CASSITGTPEKLFF
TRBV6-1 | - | CASSEDWNTEAFF